This T cell receptor beta chain is drawn from a study of blood T cell repertoires in COVID-19. In the study overall: COVID-19 samples from acute and convalescent phases originated in the United States, Italy and Spain.

Participants were placed into cohorts based on the clinical history they reported. Two negative PCRs, clearance, or symptom resolution were required of recovered Cohort 3 donors. Deletions cut 1 base from V and 3 bases from J, with 10 bases between. The CDR3 sequence is 14 residues long. Germline V gene data show CDR1 as MGHRA and CDR2 as YSYEKL. In the authors' methods: Cell counts per sample came from amplifying reference gene primers. TCRdb keeps only in-frame clones here, not all; method: immunoSEQ multiplex PCR. V, J and clone size are taken as reported in that table, and D and trimming were inferred from the DNA itself. Of approximately 300,000 clones listed, roughly 90% are singletons.

The genes are TRBV4-1 and TRBJ2-7; TRBD1 is a possible D gene (7 bases). The source is a woman aged 25 to 45 who had recovered from COVID-19. The sample comprised PBMCs or T cells enriched from blood (not recorded which). CDR3 nucleotides: TGCGCCAGCAGCCAAGCAGGGGGGAGCTACGAGCAGTACTTC. This translates into CASSQAGGSYEQYF.